This TCR beta chain originates from a study of a mutant IDH1 vaccine in newly diagnosed glioma. Study details: At week 35 came visit V12, and visit V13 followed at week 47. Study findings and constraints: Overall, almost 95% of patients had vaccine-induced immune responses.

The CDR3 is 14 residues long. Time point reported: week 35, safety follow-up. In every dose of vaccine, 300 ug of mutant IDH1 20-mer peptide was given alongside topical imiquimod. Patients were given eight vaccinations, scheduled in weeks 1, 3, 5, 7, 11, 15, 19 and 23. Donor tumors were new WHO grade 3 or 4 IDH1-mutant, ATRX-lost astrocytomas. Method: immunoSEQ multiplex PCR; TCRdb's copy keeps in-frame clones and lacks some. This sample has tens of thousands of clones, with 76% found just once. On this clone itself: Its target is unknown. One end of the junction does not line up with germline, which may come from a read error.

The starting material was PBMCs, obtained from a glioma patient whose treatment included an IDH1 peptide vaccine. The J gene is TRBJ1-2, the V gene TRBV23-1; TRBD1 matches at 7 bases. TRBV23-1 is noted as an ORF with a role that remains uncertain. This clonotype was obtained from a middle-aged man with glioma. CDR3 nucleotides: TGCGCCAGCAGTCACTCGCCCGACAGGGCGGTTTCGAGCTTC. It yields the protein CASSHSPDRAVSSF.